These 27 T cell receptor beta chains originate from one sample sequenced in a study of T cells after yellow fever vaccination. TCRdb called the 5' RACE reads again in MiXCR, with one record for every CDR3 protein. The sample records 300,000 to 400,000 distinct CDR3 sequences, roughly 10% being singletons. The source material was CD4+ T cells sorted from PBMCs, sampled 45 days after the yellow fever booster vaccination. These receptors were taken from a young man who received the YFV17D yellow fever vaccine.

At least ten counts were recorded for this clonotype. The chain joins TRBV7-2 to TRBJ2-7; weak D call: TRBD2 (5 bases). V dropped 3 bases and J dropped 4 bases, with 16 bases sitting between them. This CDR3 region has 15 residues. Germline V gene sequence: CDR1 SGHTA, CDR2 FQGNSA. This chain's CDR3 is CASSLSGIMAYEQYF. The CDR3 coding sequence is TGTGCCAGCAGCTTGAGCGGCATCATGGCTTACGAGCAGTACTTC.

This clonotype showed up many times. V is TRBV2 and J is TRBJ2-1; weak D call: TRBD2 (6 bases). Germline V lookup: CDR1 SNHLY, CDR2 FYNNEI. CDR3 length: 14 residues. V was trimmed by 0 bases and J by 15 bases, leaving 18 bases between them. CDR3 nucleotides: TGTGCCAGCAGTGAAGCGCGAGAGTTACTAGCCTGGTTCTTC. Translation gives CASSEARELLAWFF.

The chain has TRBV7-9 and TRBJ1-5, with 9 bases lining up with TRBD1. Per the germline V gene, CDR1 is SEHNR and CDR2 is FQNEAQ (reference sequence). V shed 1 base and J 6 bases; nucleotides not matched to a gene: 7. This CDR3 is built from 16 residues. The CDR3 nucleotides are TGTGCCAGCAGCTTAGTCGGGACAGGGTATGTTCAGCCCCAGCATTTT. Encoded protein: CASSLVGTGYVQPQHF.

The genes are TRBV7-9 and TRBJ2-1; 15 bases are a match to TRBD2. The CDR3 spans 15 residues. J gave up 10 bases and V 4 bases, and 5 bases lay outside the gene matches. The germline V gene encodes CDR1 SEHNR and CDR2 FQNEAQ (reference sequence). The DNA of the CDR3 is TGTGCCAGCAGCTGGGGACTAGCGGGGGGTCGGGAGCAGTTCTTC. This codes for CASSWGLAGGREQFF.

This clonotype was found a few times. The chain's CDR3 is CASSQGLAGAASYNEQFF. CDR3 in DNA: TGTGCCAGCAGCCAAGGTCTAGCGGGGGCCGCCTCCTACAATGAGCAGTTCTTC. The chain joins TRBV3-1 to TRBJ2-1, with 10 bases lining up with TRBD2. The germline CDR1 and CDR2 sequences are LGHDT and YNNKEL (reference sequence). The CDR3 contains 18 residues. V trimming: 1 base; J trimming: 0 bases; junction bases outside the gene matches: 6.

CDR3 amino acids: CSVEVLGLETQYF. The CDR3 nucleotides read TGCAGCGTTGAAGTTCTAGGGCTAGAGACCCAGTACTTC. V and J are TRBV29-1 and TRBJ2-5, with D uncertain. Germline V CDR1 and CDR2: SQVTM, ANQGSEA. The CDR3 length is 13 residues. V lost 1 base, J lost 4 bases, and 10 bases lay in between. The full variable domain, rest sourced from reference TRBV29-1 and TRBJ2-5, is SAVISQKPSRDICQRGTSLTIQCQVDSQVTMMFWYRQQPGQSLTLIATANQGSEATYESGFVIDKFPISRPNLTFSTLTVSNMSPEDSSIYLCSVEVLGLETQYFGPGTRLLVL.

This clonotype came up many times. This chain connects TRBV7-2 to TRBJ2-7; TRBD1 agrees at 9 bases. There are 15 residues in the CDR3. Germline CDR1 reads SGHTA; CDR2 reads FQGNSA. V shed 0 bases and J 3 bases; nucleotides not matched to a gene: 3. In DNA, the CDR3 is TGTGCCAGCAGCTTAGCCGGGACAGGGTACTACGAGCAGTACTTC. Translation: CASSLAGTGYYEQYF.

In its sample, this clonotype was seen many times. This chain connects TRBV7-9 to TRBJ1-2; D is unclear. Per germline, CDR1 SEHNR and CDR2 FQNEAQ (reference sequence). Trimming removed 5 bases from V and 5 bases from J, with 9 bases in between. This CDR3 has 12 residues. The chain's CDR3 is CASSPDPYGYTF. DNA for the CDR3: TGTGCCAGCAGCCCGGACCCTTATGGCTACACCTTC.

The chain has TRBV3-1 and TRBJ2-5; D call uncertain. Germline-derived CDR1 and CDR2 are LGHDT and YNNKEL (reference sequence). This CDR3 region has 15 residues. V lost 2 bases, J lost 1 base, and 11 bases lay in between. CDR3 nucleotides: TGTGCCAGCAGCCAATTTATTGGCCCCCAAGAGACCCAGTACTTC. Protein product: CASSQFIGPQETQYF.

J is TRBJ2-7 and V is TRBV7-8, with D possibly being TRBD1 (6 bases). Germline CDR1 SGHVS, CDR2 FQNEAQ. Deletions cut 5 bases from V and 5 bases from J, with 19 bases between. This CDR3 spans 15 amino acids. The CDR3 region has the DNA TGTGCCAGCAGCCCGAGACAGGACGCGGTGGACGAGCAGTACTTC. Protein product: CASSPRQDAVDEQYF.

The CDR3 nucleotides read TGCGCCAGCAGCCCCCTAGCCGCGTTGGGGGAGCAGTACTTC. It translates to CASSPLAALGEQYF. V usage is TRBV4-3 and J usage is TRBJ2-7; maybe TRBD2 (5 bases). V was clipped by 4 bases and J by 7 bases, with 17 bases between them. Germline V CDR1 and CDR2: LGHNA, YSLEER. The CDR3 has 14 amino acids.

This clonotype was seen a handful of times. The J gene is TRBJ1-1, the V gene TRBV7-9; D is possibly TRBD1 (5 bases). The germline V and J ends were trimmed by 5 bases and 6 bases, with 13 bases remaining between them. Germline assignment: CDR1 SEHNR and CDR2 FQNEAQ (reference sequence). The CDR3 runs 13 residues. CDR3 residues: CASSPQVGPEAFF. The DNA for the CDR3 is TGTGCCAGCAGCCCACAGGTGGGGCCTGAAGCTTTCTTT.

The rearrangement links TRBV6-6 to TRBJ2-1; D unclear. Per the germline V gene, CDR1 is MNHNY and CDR2 is SVGAGI (reference sequence). The CDR3 runs 15 residues. Deletions cut 2 bases from V and 1 base from J, with 9 bases between. As DNA, the CDR3 is TGTGCCAGCAGTTACGGAAAAGGGTCCTACAATGAGCAGTTCTTC. Its translation is CASSYGKGSYNEQFF.

The CDR3: CASRFTNSGNTIYF. CDR3 sequence (DNA): TGTGCCAGCAGGTTCACTAATTCTGGAAACACCATATATTTT. The genes are TRBV7-2 and TRBJ1-3; D is undetermined. Germline assignment: CDR1 SGHTA and CDR2 FQGNSA. CDR3 length: 14 residues. V was trimmed by 6 bases and J by 1 base, leaving 10 bases between them.

This clonotype has ten or more counts. In nucleotides, the CDR3 is TGTGCCAGCAGCCCCGGGACTAGTTTGGTTGAGCAGTTCTTC. It yields the protein CASSPGTSLVEQFF. The chain combines TRBV7-2 with TRBJ2-1; 8 bases are a match to TRBD2. CDR1 and CDR2 (germline): SGHTA, FQGNSA. The J segment lost 9 bases and the V segment lost 5 bases, leaving 9 bases of the junction unmatched. The CDR3 contains 14 residues.

This clonotype was recorded many times. The chain uses TRBV28 and TRBJ1-1; D unclear. Per the germline V gene, CDR1 is MDHEN and CDR2 is SYDVKM. The CDR3 has 14 residues. V shed 4 bases and J shed 10 bases, with 19 bases lying between them. The CDR3 here is CASSSSREGGLAFF. For the CDR3, the DNA is TGTGCCAGCAGTTCCTCAAGGGAGGGAGGTTTAGCTTTCTTT.

This clonotype was recorded many times. This chain joins TRBV5-1 and TRBJ2-1; no reliable D call. V gave up 0 bases and J gave up 14 bases, with 12 bases separating them. The CDR3 has 12 amino acids. Germline values: CDR1 SGHRS, CDR2 YFSETQ. CDR3 sequence (DNA): TGCGCCAGCAGCTTGGATCTAGGGATAAAGTTCTTC. This encodes CASSLDLGIKFF.

This clonotype was observed a handful of times. The J gene is TRBJ1-6, the V gene TRBV5-5; D might be TRBD1 (6 bases). Trimming took 1 base from V and 5 from J, leaving 13 bases between them. The length of the CDR3 is 16 residues. CDR1 is SGHKS and CDR2 is YYEKEE in the germline V gene (reference sequence). CDR3 DNA sequence: TGTGCCAGCAGCTTGAATATACACAGGGATAATTCACCCCTCCACTTT. The encoded protein is CASSLNIHRDNSPLHF.

The CDR3 nucleotides are TGTGCCAGCAGTTTCCGGGACTTAACAGATACGCAGTATTTT. Protein product: CASSFRDLTDTQYF. The V and J genes are TRBV12-3 or TRBV12-4 and TRBJ2-3; TRBD2 is a possible D gene (6 bases). The CDR3 is made up of 14 amino acids. V gave up 3 bases and J gave up 3 bases, with 10 bases separating them.

V and J are TRBV25-1 and TRBJ1-4; possible D gene TRBD1, 6 bases. The CDR3 runs 16 residues. Germline-derived CDR1 and CDR2 are MGHDK and SYGVNS. V was clipped by 1 base and J by 6 bases, with 15 bases between them. The CDR3 protein is CASSESPGADDEKLFF. The CDR3 nucleotides read TGTGCCAGCAGTGAATCCCCGGGGGCCGACGATGAAAAACTGTTTTTT.

This sequence joins TRBV5-6 and TRBJ2-7; possible D gene TRBD1, 6 bases. Germline V gene sequence: CDR1 SGHDT, CDR2 YYEEEE. The germline V and J ends were trimmed by 3 bases and 7 bases, with 20 bases remaining between them. CDR3 length equals 15 residues. CDR3 sequence: CASSSYFLWGREQYF. CDR3 nucleotide sequence: TGTGCCAGCAGCTCCTACTTCCTATGGGGGCGAGAGCAGTACTTC. Full variable domain (outside the CDR3, taken from reference TRBV5-6 and TRBJ2-7): DAGVTQSPTHLIKTRGQQVTLRCSPKSGHDTVSWYQQALGQGPQFIFQYYEEEERQRGNFPDRFSGHQFPNYSSELNVNALLLGDSALYLCASSSYFLWGREQYFGPGTRLTVT.

Many counts were recorded for this clonotype. J is TRBJ1-1 and V is TRBV18; a weak D match, TRBD1 (5 bases). Per germline, CDR1 KGHSH and CDR2 LQKENI. With 3 bases removed from V and 0 bases from J, the gap between germline ends came to 11 bases. The CDR3 spans 15 residues. CDR3 loop: CASSPPAGMNTEAFF. CDR3 DNA: TGTGCCAGCTCACCCCCCGCAGGGATGAACACTGAAGCTTTCTTT. The full variable domain, in which reference TRBV18 and TRBJ1-1 provide the parts outside the CDR3, is NAGVMQNPRHLVRRRGQEARLRCSPMKGHSHVYWYRQLPEEGLKFMVYLQKENIIDESGMPKERFSAEFPKEGPSILRIQQVVRGDSAAYFCASSPPAGMNTEAFFGQGTRLTVV.

The chain links TRBV7-2 to TRBJ1-1; the match to TRBD1 covers 7 bases. Per the germline V gene, CDR1 is SGHTA and CDR2 is FQGNSA. The ends lost 6 bases at V and 6 bases at J; junction bases unmatched: 13. This CDR3 contains 15 residues. The CDR3 sequence is CASRQNRDRGAEAFF. DNA of the CDR3: TGTGCCAGCAGACAAAACCGGGACAGAGGGGCTGAAGCTTTCTTT. The full variable domain, completed using reference TRBV7-2 and TRBJ1-1, is GAGVSQSPSNKVTEKGKDVELRCDPISGHTALYWYRQSLGQGLEFLIYFQGNSAPDKSGLPSDRFSAERTGGSVSTLTIQRTQQEDSAVYLCASRQNRDRGAEAFFGQGTRLTVV.

This clonotype was counted only a few times. The gene calls are TRBV7-6 and TRBJ1-6; D might be TRBD1 (5 bases). Germline CDR1 and CDR2: SGHVS and FNYEAQ. There are 15 residues in the CDR3. V dropped 1 base and J dropped 7 bases, with 11 bases sitting between them. The DNA of the CDR3 is TGTGCCAGCAGCTTAGGGGGCGCGGGAAATTCACCCCTCCACTTT. Amino acids: CASSLGGAGNSPLHF.

The chain combines TRBV12-2 with TRBJ2-4; TRBD1 is taken as the D call from the table, unchecked against the DNA. TRBV12-2 is labeled a pseudogene. CDR3 length: 17 amino acids. The chain's CDR3 is CASRLGTGQGAKNIQYF. The CDR3 bases are TGTGCAAGTCGCTTAGGGACAGGACAGGGTGCCAAAAACATTCAGTACTTC.

The chain carries TRBV6-2 or TRBV6-3 and TRBJ2-1, with D hard to call. Deletions cut 1 base from V and 8 bases from J, with 3 bases between. Germline V gene sequence: CDR1 MNHEY, CDR2 SVGEGT. The CDR3 contains 11 residues. This chain's CDR3 is CASSYLDEQFF. DNA of the CDR3: TGTGCCAGCAGTTACTTGGATGAGCAGTTCTTC.

The chain joins TRBV19 to TRBJ1-1, with 9 bases matching TRBD1. This CDR3 comprises 17 residues. Germline assignment: CDR1 LNHDA and CDR2 SQIVND (reference sequence). The V gene end was trimmed by 6 bases and the J gene end by 4 bases; junction bases not matched to a gene: 15. This CDR3 is CASSNTGTGKDSTEAFF. The CDR3 DNA sequence: TGTGCCAGTAGCAACACCGGGACAGGGAAGGATAGCACTGAAGCTTTCTTT. The full variable domain, completed using reference TRBV19 and TRBJ1-1, is DGGITQSPKYLFRKEGQNVTLSCEQNLNHDAMYWYRQDPGQGLRLIYYSQIVNDFQKGDIAEGYSVSREKKESFPLTVTSAQKNPTAFYLCASSNTGTGKDSTEAFFGQGTRLTVV.